The clone carrying this T cell receptor (beta chain) occurred a few times. Its antigen remains unknown. The data are from a study of blood T cells in healthy people across ages. Across the whole study: For every two T cells, template switching captured about one barcoded beta molecule. Study conclusions and caveats: In the absence of known donor CMV status, changes in expanded clonotypes were possibly confounded.

PCR was performed a second time for about 7 to 11 cycles using a sample-barcoded 5' primer and a J-beta primer mix. Unique molecular identifiers of 12 random nucleotides labeled each cDNA. MiXCR, applied by TCRdb to the 5' RACE reads, yields one record per CDR3 protein. This sample has 600,000 to 650,000 distinct CDR3 sequences, with around 54% found just once. This CDR3 is 15 amino acids long. The germline CDR1 and CDR2 sequences are SNHLY and FYNNEI. Losses at the gene ends were 4 bases for V and 7 bases for J; bases not matched to a gene: 10. Input material: blood. This TCR derives from a man aged 55 to 70 in good health. The chain is built from TRBV2 and TRBJ1-5; 7 bases align to TRBD1. The CDR3 is CASSGEGGKRQPQHF. The CDR3 nucleotides read TGTGCCAGCAGTGGGGAAGGGGGCAAGCGGCAGCCCCAGCATTTT.